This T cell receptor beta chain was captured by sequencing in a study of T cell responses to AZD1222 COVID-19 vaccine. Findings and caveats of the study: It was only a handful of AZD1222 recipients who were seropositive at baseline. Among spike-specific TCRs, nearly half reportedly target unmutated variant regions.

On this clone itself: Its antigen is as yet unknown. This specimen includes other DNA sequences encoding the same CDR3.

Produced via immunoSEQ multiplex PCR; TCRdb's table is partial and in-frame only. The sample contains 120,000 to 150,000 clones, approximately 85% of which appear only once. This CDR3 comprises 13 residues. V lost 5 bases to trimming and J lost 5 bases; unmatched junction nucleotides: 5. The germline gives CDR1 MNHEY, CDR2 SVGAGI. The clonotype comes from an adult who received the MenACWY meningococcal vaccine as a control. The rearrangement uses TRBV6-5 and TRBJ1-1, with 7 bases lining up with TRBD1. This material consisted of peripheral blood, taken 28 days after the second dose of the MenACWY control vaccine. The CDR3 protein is CASSRQGGTEAFF. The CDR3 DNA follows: TGTGCCAGCAGTCGACAGGGTGGTACTGAAGCTTTCTTT.